Described below is a single T cell receptor beta chain sequence and its context. The antigen it recognizes is unknown. Per-base quality was not reported, and no clone a single base away is much larger than it. This specimen belongs to a study of blood T cells in healthy people across ages (dated by TCRdb to between 2014 and 2017). For context, the study as a whole: In model experiments, template switching captured about one uniquely barcoded TCR beta cDNA molecule for every two T cells. The study measured age-related changes in TCR beta repertoire diversity using deep sequencing normalized with unique cDNA molecular identifiers. Four age groups were formed from the donors: young (average approximately 15 years), middle-aged (less than 40), aged (around 68) and long-lived (roughly 88). To avoid experimental bias, donors of different ages were distributed randomly across sequencing lanes. Using the same blood draw, the study looked at two additional independent replicas of 1 million unique cDNA reads for two donors, one aged 18 to 30 and the other aged 80 or older. Results and caveats for the whole study, not just this receptor: Because donor CMV infection status was unknown, age-related changes in expanded clonotypes were potentially confounded. As age increased, observed TCR beta diversity per million T cells dropped in a roughly linear way, and a significant reduction was already evident by age 40. Estimates of total diversity based on one million sequenced T cells were regarded as lower bounds and as underestimates. Conclusive comparison of naive and antigen-experienced compartments was prevented by the profiling of bulk unsorted PBMCs. Observed TCR beta diversity correlated strongly with the percentage of naive T cells measured by flow cytometry. Compared with the aged group, the long-lived group had more naive CD4+ T cells, fewer expanded clones and increased TCR diversity, suggesting age selection.

Its CDR3 holds 14 amino acids, cysteine through phenylalanine. The entry retains the CDR3 DNA only, 42 bases that are in frame from base 1. V lost 6 bases and J lost 11 bases; the stretch between them is 21 bases long. Via the germline V gene, CDR1 is SNHLY and CDR2 FYNNEI. Receptor amplification or capture employed 5' RACE. The sequencer was an Illumina HiSeq 2500. A second about 7 to 12 cycle PCR used a sample-barcoded 5' primer and a J-beta primer mix. Each TCR beta cDNA molecule received a unique molecular identifier from a template-switch 5' adaptor carrying 12 random nucleotides. Each sample yielded at least 2.5 million CDR3-containing paired-end reads. All of the RNA was converted into first-strand cDNA using the Mint cDNA synthesis kit, with a TRBC-specific oligonucleotide serving as the primer. After uracil-DNA glycosylase treatment, a first 18-cycle PCR used universal primers M1SS and BC2_uni_R on all cDNA. As for the original processing: For normalization, 1 million high-quality reads were randomly selected from each sample, with every read carrying a distinct molecular identifier. Reads sharing molecular identifiers were discarded rather than binned into consensus sequences. MiTCR, with a Q25 quality threshold and the strictest error-elimination algorithm, was used for CDR3 identification, clonotype clustering and error correction. Lower-bound total TCR beta diversity was estimated with a nonparametric unseen species model using Euler transformation. TCRdb ran its own pipeline on the public reads, namely fastp trimming at Q25 and MiXCR clone calling, and kept in-frame beta chains. CDR3 protein sequences are deduplicated, and each keeps its most common genes and DNA. These V and J calls originate from TCRdb's pipeline instead of the authors' own analysis. The sample table records about 1.4 million distinct CDR3 sequences; roughly 60% of these occur just once. The top ten constitute under 8.5% of the sample.

The donors were roughly 39 Caucasian individuals from Russia, aged 6 to 90 years, who were systemically healthy. Each donor gave ten milliliters of peripheral blood, collected into EDTA-treated Vacutainer tubes. Ficoll-Paque density-gradient centrifugation was used to isolate PBMCs, with at least 7 million per sample. Trizol reagent was used to extract total RNA from the PBMCs, yielding at least 5.5 micrograms per sample. Naive CD45RAhigh/CD27high T cell percentages were measured by flow cytometry on a PBMC aliquot from every donor. Here the chain combines TRBV2 and TRBJ2-3; TRBD2 is possibly the D segment (7 matching bases). The clonotype comes from a man in his late teens or twenties in good health. Sequenced input: blood. This receptor has the CDR3 CASSPHREGGGQYF. The sequenced DNA is TGTGCCAGCAGCCCCCACCGGGAAGGGGGGGGGCAGTATTTT.